This passage covers 25 T cell receptor beta chains from one sample sequenced in a study of blood T cells in healthy people across ages. Alongside a J-beta primer mix, a sample-barcoded 5' primer served in a second PCR lasting about 7 to 11 cycles. TCRdb reanalysed the 5' RACE reads using MiXCR and keeps one entry per CDR3 protein. The sample records hundreds of thousands of distinct CDR3 sequences, about half being singletons. What was sequenced was blood. These receptors were taken from a man older than 75 in good health.

This clonotype was counted once. The genes are TRBV11-2 and TRBJ2-5; 8 bases line up with TRBD2. Losses at the gene ends were 1 base for V and 5 bases for J; bases not matched to a gene: 9. The CDR3 sequence is 16 residues long. Germline CDR1 and CDR2: SGHAT and FQNNGV. CDR3 coding DNA: TGTGCCAGCAGCTTAGTTCCAGCGGGAGCGTGGGAGACCCAGTACTTC. This codes for CASSLVPAGAWETQYF. Full variable domain (rest looked up from reference TRBV11-2 and TRBJ2-5): EAGVAQSPRYKIIEKRQSVAFWCNPISGHATLYWYQQILGQGPKLLIQFQNNGVVDDSQLPKDRFSAERLKGVDSTLKIQPAKLEDSAVYLCASSLVPAGAWETQYFGPGTRLLVL.

The chain uses TRBV7-6 and TRBJ1-5; tentatively, D is TRBD1 (6 bases). The CDR3 spans 13 residues. V lost 4 bases to trimming and J lost 7 bases, with 11 bases between them. Germline values: CDR1 SGHVS, CDR2 FNYEAQ. The DNA of the CDR3 is TGTGCCAGCAGCTCCGAGAGGGGGCAGCCCCAGCATTTT. Protein: CASSSERGQPQHF.

This clonotype was seen at least ten times. V and J are TRBV5-1 and TRBJ2-5; 9 nucleotides align to TRBD1. The ends lost 2 bases at V and 4 bases at J; junction bases unmatched: 3. Germline CDR1 is SGHRS and CDR2 is YFSETQ. The CDR3 extends over 14 amino acids. DNA of the CDR3: TGCGCCAGCAGCTTTACAGGGGGCGGAGAGACCCAGTACTTC. It encodes CASSFTGGGETQYF.

The CDR3, as DNA: TGCGCCAGCAGCTGGGGACAGTTGAACACCGGGGAGCTGTTTTTT. Translated: CASSWGQLNTGELFF. This rearrangement joins TRBV5-1 to TRBJ2-2, with 7 bases that match TRBD1. The CDR3 has 15 residues. V gave up 3 bases and J gave up 1 base; unmatched junction bases: 3. CDR1 and CDR2 (germline): SGHRS, YFSETQ.

This clonotype has a single count. This chain links TRBV28 with TRBJ2-3; D gene uncertain. Germline CDR1 reads MDHEN; CDR2 reads SYDVKM. CDR3 size: 13 residues. V gave up 6 bases and J gave up 2 bases, with 9 bases separating them. CDR3 amino acids: CASRPAFTDTQYF. The CDR3 coding sequence is TGTGCCAGCAGGCCAGCCTTCACAGATACGCAGTATTTT. The complete variable domain, with remaining parts taken from reference TRBV28 and TRBJ2-3, reads DVKVTQSSRYLVKRTGEKVFLECVQDMDHENMFWYRQDPGLGLRLIYFSYDVKMKEKGDIPEGYSVSREKKERFSLILESASTNQTSMYLCASRPAFTDTQYFGPGTRLTVL.

The chain couples TRBV7-2 to TRBJ2-4; 7 bases agree with TRBD2. The DNA end is a closer match to TRBJ2-7, so the J assignment may be wrong. The germline V gene encodes CDR1 SGHTA and CDR2 FQGNSA. The CDR3 sequence is 16 residues long. CDR3 nucleotides: TGTGCCAGCAGCTTATCGGTGGGAGGGCCCTCGTACGAGCAGTACTTC. Its protein product is CASSLSVGGPSYEQYF.

The J gene is TRBJ1-2, the V gene TRBV20-1; possible D gene TRBD1, 6 bases. CDR1 and CDR2 (germline): DFQATT, SNEGSKA (reference sequence). V shed 2 bases and J shed 8 bases, with 15 bases lying between them. The CDR3 has 13 amino acids. DNA of the CDR3: TGCAGTGCTAGACCACCGGACAGACGGGGCTACACCTTC. Its translation is CSARPPDRRGYTF.

Remarks on this clonotype: At one boundary the junction diverges from the germline segment, which might be a read error. The CDR3 loop reads CASGFLAGGETQYF. The CDR3 bases are TGTGCCAGCGGCTTCCTAGCGGGAGGAGAGACCCAGTACTTC. The genes are TRBV7-9 and TRBJ2-5, with 11 nucleotides matching TRBD2. Looked up from germline, CDR1 is SEHNR and CDR2 is FQNEAQ (reference sequence). The CDR3 is 14 residues long.

This clonotype was detected a few times. The rearrangement links TRBV9 to TRBJ2-7; 9 nucleotides align to TRBD2. V dropped 0 bases and J dropped 4; count of bases not matched to a gene: 14. CDR1 is SGDLS and CDR2 is YYNGEE in the germline V gene. CDR3 length: 18 residues. This chain's CDR3 is CASSVVDGMVAGEYEQYF. The CDR3 nucleotides read TGTGCCAGCAGCGTAGTAGATGGGATGGTAGCGGGAGAGTACGAGCAGTACTTC.

The chain combines TRBV20-1 with TRBJ2-4; possible D gene TRBD2, 6 bases. V shed 5 bases and J shed 0 bases, with 14 bases lying between them. The CDR3 extends over 15 amino acids. The germline CDR1 and CDR2 sequences are DFQATT and SNEGSKA (reference sequence). The CDR3 DNA reads TGCAGTGCTGCGGTGGGAGGAGGAGCCAAAAACATTCAGTACTTC. As protein: CSAAVGGGAKNIQYF.

The rearrangement links TRBV7-6 to TRBJ2-1; weak D call: TRBD2 (5 bases). Germline V gene sequence: CDR1 SGHVS, CDR2 FNYEAQ. V was shortened by 5 bases and J by 4 bases, with 9 bases between the two germline ends. The CDR3 covers 13 residues. CDR3: CASSTTSYNEQFF. The CDR3 DNA sequence: TGTGCCAGCAGCACCACTAGTTACAATGAGCAGTTCTTC.

The chain is built from TRBV12-3 or TRBV12-4 and TRBJ2-7, with TRBD1 identical over 10 bases. There are 15 residues in the CDR3. Losses at the gene ends were 5 bases for V and 8 bases for J; bases not matched to a gene: 12. The CDR3 here is CASSLLGTGVIKQYF. For the CDR3, the DNA is TGTGCCAGCAGTCTCTTGGGGACAGGGGTAATCAAGCAGTACTTC.

This clonotype was seen ten or more times. The V call is TRBV20-1, the J call TRBJ2-1, with TRBD2 matching over 10 bases. This CDR3 has 14 amino acids. The germline V gene has CDR1 DFQATT and CDR2 SNEGSKA (reference sequence). J gave up 8 bases and V 5 bases, and 9 bases lay outside the gene matches. This CDR3 is CSAGSGRASDEQFF. As DNA, the CDR3 is TGCAGTGCTGGGAGCGGGAGGGCCTCAGATGAGCAGTTCTTC.

The chain carries TRBV5-1 and TRBJ2-2, with D perhaps TRBD1 (5 bases). This CDR3 comprises 15 residues. CDR1 is SGHRS and CDR2 is YFSETQ in the germline V gene. V was pared by 2 bases and J by 2 bases, with 10 bases between. The CDR3 DNA reads TGCGCCAGCAGCTTAGGGGCCTACAACACCGGGGAGCTGTTTTTT. Its translation: CASSLGAYNTGELFF.

This clonotype was found many times. The chain links TRBV5-8 to TRBJ2-1; D possibly corresponds to TRBD2 (6 bases). The CDR3 has 11 residues. V lost 7 bases, J lost 7 bases, and 9 bases lay in between. Germline CDR1 SGHTS, CDR2 YDEGEE. The CDR3 region is CASPGGNEQFF. The CDR3 DNA follows: TGTGCCAGCCCAGGAGGGAATGAGCAGTTCTTC.

The chain has TRBV7-9 and TRBJ2-2; possibly TRBD1 for D (6 bases). The CDR3 consists of 19 residues. Between the trimmed V and J ends, which lost 0 bases and 1 base, there was a span of 18 bases. CDR1 SEHNR and CDR2 FQNEAQ come from the germline V gene (reference sequence). CDR3 nucleotides: TGTGCCAGCAGCTTAGCCCGATTGTCCCTGACAGGGAACACCGGGGAGCTGTTTTTT. It yields the protein CASSLARLSLTGNTGELFF.

V gene TRBV7-2 combines with J gene TRBJ2-5; 9 bases match TRBD1. V gave up 5 bases and J gave up 2 bases; unmatched junction bases: 18. The V gene's germline CDR1 is SGHTA and CDR2 FQGNSA. The CDR3 is made up of 19 amino acids. CDR3 amino acids: CASSQQGTGRAYLQETQYF. CDR3 DNA: TGTGCCAGCAGCCAACAAGGGACAGGGAGAGCCTACCTTCAAGAGACCCAGTACTTC.

The chain joins TRBV20-1 to TRBJ2-7; TRBD1 or TRBD2 may be the D gene (6 bases each). The length of the CDR3 is 13 residues. Trimming removed 6 bases at V and 0 bases at J, with 12 bases between. Per the germline V gene, CDR1 is DFQATT and CDR2 is SNEGSKA (reference sequence). The CDR3 nucleotides read TGCAGTGCATGGGGGGCGGACTCCTACGAGCAGTACTTC. It is translated as CSAWGADSYEQYF.

This sequence joins TRBV29-1 and TRBJ2-1; 11 nucleotides align to TRBD2. Germline CDR1 and CDR2: SQVTM and ANQGSEA. The CDR3 contains 16 residues. Unmatched junction bases numbered 11, after V lost 7 bases and J lost 3 bases. The CDR3 DNA reads TGCAGCGCCGACCAACAGGGACTAGCGGTCTACAATGAGCAGTTCTTC. Protein product: CSADQQGLAVYNEQFF.

V usage is TRBV27 and J usage is TRBJ2-5; D is uncertain. Germline values: CDR1 MNHEY, CDR2 SMNVEV (reference sequence). This CDR3 comprises 13 residues. The ends were cut back, 1 base at V and 1 base at J, with 4 bases in the middle. This chain's CDR3 is CASSLFAQETQYF. The CDR3, as DNA: TGTGCCAGCAGTTTATTTGCCCAAGAGACCCAGTACTTC.

In its sample, this clonotype was seen many times. The chain carries TRBV7-2 and TRBJ2-1, with D uncertain. The germline V gene encodes CDR1 SGHTA and CDR2 FQGNSA. The CDR3 loop spans 11 amino acids. V dropped 1 base and J dropped 10 bases, with 5 bases sitting between them. CDR3 loop: CASSLGFEQFF. For the CDR3, the DNA is TGTGCCAGCAGCTTAGGGTTCGAGCAGTTCTTC.

This chain links TRBV7-9 with TRBJ2-1; 14 nucleotides line up with TRBD2. From germline, CDR1 is SEHNR and CDR2 FQNEAQ (reference sequence). The CDR3 runs 16 residues. V was pared by 5 bases and J by 8 bases, with 8 bases of the junction left unmatched. The CDR3 sequence: CASSPGTSGSIDEQFF. CDR3 nucleotide sequence: TGTGCCAGCAGCCCTGGGACTAGCGGGAGCATTGATGAGCAGTTCTTC.

The chain combines TRBV12-3 or TRBV12-4 with TRBJ2-3, with 8 bases matching TRBD2. The CDR3 consists of 14 residues. V was pared by 6 bases and J by 4 bases, with 6 bases of the junction left unmatched. CDR3 residues: CASRQAGVPDTQYF. The CDR3 DNA reads as TGTGCCAGCAGGCAAGCGGGAGTCCCAGATACGCAGTATTTT.

The V call is TRBV4-3, the J call TRBJ2-3, with D perhaps TRBD2 (6 bases). V was cut by 1 base and J by 3 bases, with 14 bases left in between. The CDR3 spans 16 residues. The germline CDR1 and CDR2 sequences are LGHNA and YSLEER. The CDR3 reads CASSQGSGGRTDTQYF. The CDR3 bases are TGCGCCAGCAGCCAAGGCAGCGGAGGGAGGACAGATACGCAGTATTTT.

This clonotype was counted a few times. This sequence joins TRBV5-1 and TRBJ2-5; D not resolved. The CDR3 length is 14 residues. Germline V gene data show CDR1 as SGHRS and CDR2 as YFSETQ. Trimming stripped 0 bases from V and 5 bases from J, with 11 bases between. This chain's CDR3 is CASSLDVLRETQYF. CDR3 bases: TGCGCCAGCAGCTTGGACGTACTAAGGGAGACCCAGTACTTC.